This T cell receptor (beta chain) was retrieved from a study of T cells in Graves' hyperthyroidism and ophthalmopathy. Study-wide results and caveats: Ophthalmopathy was predicted by the model a median of around 5.9 months ahead of onset. Most thyroid clonotypes that were expanded above 0.001 also turned up in blood.

As to this clonotype: Its antigen is not identified.

The study defined stable Graves' hyperthyroidism as no ophthalmopathy progression within 18 months. Diagnosis of hyperthyroidism was new in patients aged 18 to 65, and its duration was under 2 months. V was clipped by 6 bases and J by 1 base; unmatched bases: 10. The CDR3 has 15 amino acids. The germline V gene encodes CDR1 DFQATT and CDR2 SNEGSKA (reference sequence). TCR beta CDR3 region amplification was performed from RNA transcripts. When the TCR CDR3 underwent first-round RT-PCR, the HTBI primer set was used. TCRdb redid the calling of the multiplex PCR reads with MiXCR, one entry per CDR3 protein. The sample holds over 700,000 distinct CDR3 sequences, 35% seen once.

The V and J genes are TRBV20-1 and TRBJ2-7; 9 nucleotides line up with TRBD1. The source is a woman in her 40s with Graves' hyperthyroidism. Material for sequencing was blood. The CDR3 coding sequence is TGCAGTGCGACAAGCGGGGACAGGGCGTCCTACGAGCAGTACTTC. This sequence encodes CSATSGDRASYEQYF.